A selection of T cell receptor beta chains follows, all from one sample in a study of blood T cell repertoires in COVID-19. Data came from immunoSEQ multiplex PCR; TCRdb stores just in-frame clones and leaves some out. The table has tens of thousands of clones, over 70% seen once; the top ten hold around 5.3%. The sample consisted of peripheral blood. Receptor source: a human donor in a cohort sampled during active COVID-19. The CDR3 runs from the conserved cysteine through the conserved F or W. Each record gives: CDR3 protein, CDR3 DNA, V gene, clone size, D gene, J gene. The D gene is left open where the match is weak. Not all rows give a size; the values are once, few, many and, for expanded clones, a class.

CDR3 protein: CASSAGTSGGSYEQYF
CDR3 DNA: TGTGCCAGCAGTGCCGGGACTAGCGGGGGCTCCTACGAGCAGTACTTC
V gene: TRBV2
clone size: .
D gene: TRBD2
J gene: TRBJ2-7

CDR3 protein: CASSVDRDTEAFF
CDR3 DNA: TGTGCCAGCAGTGTGGACAGGGACACTGAAGCTTTCTTT
V gene: TRBV6-4
clone size: .
D gene: TRBD1
J gene: TRBJ1-1

CDR3 protein: CASSQGAGGMRSYEQYF
CDR3 DNA: TGCGCCAGCAGTCAGGGGGCAGGGGGTATGAGGAGCTACGAGCAGTACTTC
V gene: TRBV10-1
clone size: .
D gene: TRBD1
J gene: TRBJ2-7

CDR3 protein: CAWTGTGELFF
CDR3 DNA: TGTGCCTGGACGGGAACCGGGGAGCTGTTTTTT
V gene: TRBV30
clone size: .
D gene: .
J gene: TRBJ2-2

CDR3 protein: CASEGPTGHTIYF
CDR3 DNA: TGTGCCAGTGAGGGCCCAACCGGGCACACCATATATTTT
V gene: TRBV19
clone size: .
D gene: .
J gene: TRBJ1-3

CDR3 protein: CASSPRQLNTGELFF
CDR3 DNA: TGTGCCAGCTCACCACGACAGCTGAACACCGGGGAGCTGTTTTTT
V gene: TRBV18
clone size: .
D gene: .
J gene: TRBJ2-2

CDR3 protein: CSVVRGEQFF
CDR3 DNA: TGCAGCGTTGTAAGGGGGGAGCAGTTCTTC
V gene: TRBV29-1
clone size: .
D gene: .
J gene: TRBJ2-1

CDR3 protein: CASSSGLASSYNEQFF
CDR3 DNA: TGTGCCAGCAGCTCAGGACTAGCCAGCTCCTACAATGAGCAGTTCTTC
V gene: TRBV11-3
clone size: .
D gene: TRBD2
J gene: TRBJ2-1

CDR3 protein: CAWSVGLEGSGNTIYF
CDR3 DNA: TGTGCCTGGAGTGTAGGGCTGGAGGGATCTGGAAACACCATATATTTT
V gene: TRBV30
clone size: .
D gene: .
J gene: TRBJ1-3

CDR3 protein: CASRTGLTEAFF
CDR3 DNA: TGTGCCAGCAGGACAGGGTTGACTGAAGCTTTCTTT
V gene: TRBV6-5
clone size: once
D gene: TRBD1
J gene: TRBJ1-1

CDR3 protein: CASSWMDRGLNTEAFF
CDR3 DNA: TGCGCCAGCAGCTGGATGGACAGGGGTTTGAACACTGAAGCTTTCTTT
V gene: TRBV5-1
clone size: few
D gene: TRBD1
J gene: TRBJ1-1

CDR3 protein: CASRDKGGVGNTIYF
CDR3 DNA: TGTGCCAGCAGAGATAAGGGAGGGGTCGGAAACACCATATATTTT
V gene: TRBV7-8
clone size: once
D gene: .
J gene: TRBJ1-3

CDR3 protein: CASRGLSGNTIYF
CDR3 DNA: TGTGCCTCCAGGGGGCTCTCTGGAAACACCATATATTTT
V gene: TRBV10-3
clone size: .
D gene: TRBD1
J gene: TRBJ1-3

CDR3 protein: CARKTGGGEDSPLHF
CDR3 DNA: TGCGCCCGCAAAACGGGGGGGGGCGAAGATTCACCCCTCCACTTT
V gene: TRBV10-1
clone size: .
D gene: .
J gene: TRBJ1-6

CDR3 protein: CASSEWGAENSPLHF
CDR3 DNA: TGTGCCAGCAGTGAATGGGGAGCCGAAAATTCACCCCTCCACTTT
V gene: TRBV25-1
clone size: .
D gene: .
J gene: TRBJ1-6

CDR3 protein: CASSPGQTGELFF
CDR3 DNA: TGTGCCAGCAGCCCCGGACAAACCGGGGAGCTGTTTTTT
V gene: TRBV6-5
clone size: .
D gene: .
J gene: TRBJ2-2

CDR3 protein: CAISVQGEVTGYTF
CDR3 DNA: TGTGCCATCAGTGTTCAGGGGGAAGTAACCGGCTACACCTTC
V gene: TRBV10-3
clone size: .
D gene: TRBD1
J gene: TRBJ1-2

CDR3 protein: CASTPGGTQYF
CDR3 DNA: TGTGCCAGCACCCCCGGGGGTACGCAGTATTTT
V gene: TRBV12-3/TRBV12-4
clone size: .
D gene: .
J gene: TRBJ2-3

CDR3 protein: CSVRSQGYEKLFF
CDR3 DNA: TGCAGCGTCCGGTCGCAGGGATATGAAAAACTGTTTTTT
V gene: TRBV29-1
clone size: .
D gene: .
J gene: TRBJ1-4

CDR3 protein: CASSDQRTGLEGYTF
CDR3 DNA: TGTGCCAGCAGCGACCAACGGACGGGACTGGAGGGCTACACCTTC
V gene: TRBV6-5
clone size: .
D gene: .
J gene: TRBJ1-2

CDR3 protein: CASGQGPDYEQYF
CDR3 DNA: TGCGCCAGCGGACAGGGGCCTGATTACGAGCAGTACTTC
V gene: TRBV10-1
clone size: .
D gene: TRBD1
J gene: TRBJ2-7

CDR3 protein: CASSDVAGGRNEQYF
CDR3 DNA: TGCGCCAGCAGCGATGTAGCGGGGGGTAGAAACGAGCAGTACTTC
V gene: TRBV5-1
clone size: .
D gene: TRBD2
J gene: TRBJ2-7

CDR3 protein: CASSGGLPYEQYF
CDR3 DNA: TGTGCCAGCAGCGGGGGGCTACCCTACGAGCAGTACTTC
V gene: TRBV2
clone size: .
D gene: .
J gene: TRBJ2-7

CDR3 protein: CASSRQTYEQYF
CDR3 DNA: TGTGCCAGCAGCCGACAGACCTACGAGCAGTACTTC
V gene: TRBV7-9
clone size: .
D gene: .
J gene: TRBJ2-7

CDR3 protein: CSVEDRQKQFF
CDR3 DNA: TGCAGCGTTGAAGATCGACAGAAGCAGTTCTTC
V gene: TRBV29-1
clone size: few
D gene: .
J gene: TRBJ2-1

CDR3 protein: CASSPGVASGAVAKNIQYF
CDR3 DNA: TGTGCCAGCAGCCCAGGGGTGGCTAGCGGGGCAGTAGCCAAAAACATTCAGTACTTC
V gene: TRBV7-2
clone size: .
D gene: TRBD2
J gene: TRBJ2-4